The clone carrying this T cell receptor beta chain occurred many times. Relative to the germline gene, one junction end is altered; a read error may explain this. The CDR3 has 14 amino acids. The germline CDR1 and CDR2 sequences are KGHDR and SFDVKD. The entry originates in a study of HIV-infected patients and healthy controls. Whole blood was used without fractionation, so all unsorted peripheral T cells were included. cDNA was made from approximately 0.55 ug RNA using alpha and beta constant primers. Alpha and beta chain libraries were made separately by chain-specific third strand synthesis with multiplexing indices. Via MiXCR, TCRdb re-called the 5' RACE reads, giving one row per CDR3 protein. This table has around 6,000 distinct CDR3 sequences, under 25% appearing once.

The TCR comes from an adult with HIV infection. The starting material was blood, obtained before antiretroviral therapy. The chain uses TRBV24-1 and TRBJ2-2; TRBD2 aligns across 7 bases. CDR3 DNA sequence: TGTGCCACCAGTGGAGCGGGGAACGCCGGGGAGCTGTTTTTT. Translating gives CATSGAGNAGELFF.